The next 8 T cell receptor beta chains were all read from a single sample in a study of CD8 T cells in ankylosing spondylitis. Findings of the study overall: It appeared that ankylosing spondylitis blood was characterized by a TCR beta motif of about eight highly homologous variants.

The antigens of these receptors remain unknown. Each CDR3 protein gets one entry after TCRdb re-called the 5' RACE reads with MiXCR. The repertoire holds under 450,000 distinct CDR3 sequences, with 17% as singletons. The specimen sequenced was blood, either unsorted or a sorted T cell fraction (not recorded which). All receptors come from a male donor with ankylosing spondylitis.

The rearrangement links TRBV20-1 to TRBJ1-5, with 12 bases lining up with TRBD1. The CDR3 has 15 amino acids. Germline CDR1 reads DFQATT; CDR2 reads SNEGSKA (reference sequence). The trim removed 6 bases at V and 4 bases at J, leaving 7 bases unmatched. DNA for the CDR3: TGCAGTGCCCCGCGGGACAGGGGGCGTAATCAGCCCCAGCATTTT. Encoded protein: CSAPRDRGRNQPQHF.

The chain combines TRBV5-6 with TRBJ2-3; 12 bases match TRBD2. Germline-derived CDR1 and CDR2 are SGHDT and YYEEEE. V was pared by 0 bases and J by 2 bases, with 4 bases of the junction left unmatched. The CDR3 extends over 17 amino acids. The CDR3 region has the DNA TGTGCCAGCAGCTTGGCTCGACTAGCGGGGGTCACAGATACGCAGTATTTT. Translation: CASSLARLAGVTDTQYF. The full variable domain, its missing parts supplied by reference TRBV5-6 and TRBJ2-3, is DAGVTQSPTHLIKTRGQQVTLRCSPKSGHDTVSWYQQALGQGPQFIFQYYEEEERQRGNFPDRFSGHQFPNYSSELNVNALLLGDSALYLCASSLARLAGVTDTQYFGPGTRLTVL.

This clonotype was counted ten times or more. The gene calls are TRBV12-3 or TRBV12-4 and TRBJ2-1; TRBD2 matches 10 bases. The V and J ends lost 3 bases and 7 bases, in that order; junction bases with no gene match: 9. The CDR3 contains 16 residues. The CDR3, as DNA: TGTGCCAGCAGTTTGGTCACTAGCGGGAAAGGAAATGAGCAGTTCTTC. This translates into CASSLVTSGKGNEQFF.

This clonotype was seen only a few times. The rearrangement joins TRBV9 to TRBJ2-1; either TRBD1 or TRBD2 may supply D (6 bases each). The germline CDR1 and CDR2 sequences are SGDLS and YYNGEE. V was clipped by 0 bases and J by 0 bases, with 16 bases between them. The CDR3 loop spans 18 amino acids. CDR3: CASSVDPWGAGSYNEQFF. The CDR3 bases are TGTGCCAGCAGCGTAGACCCCTGGGGGGCCGGCTCCTACAATGAGCAGTTCTTC. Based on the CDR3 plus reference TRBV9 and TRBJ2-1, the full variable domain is DSGVTQTPKHLITATGQRVTLRCSPRSGDLSVYWYQQSLDQGLQFLIQYYNGEERAKGNILERFSAQQFPDLHSELNLSSLELGDSALYFCASSVDPWGAGSYNEQFFGPGTRLTVL.

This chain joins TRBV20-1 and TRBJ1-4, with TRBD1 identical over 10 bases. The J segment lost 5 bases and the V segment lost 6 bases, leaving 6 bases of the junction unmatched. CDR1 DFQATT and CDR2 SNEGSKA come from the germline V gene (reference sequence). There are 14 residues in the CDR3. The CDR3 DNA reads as TGCAGTGCCCCGGGACAGGGGATGAATGAAAAACTGTTTTTT. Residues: CSAPGQGMNEKLFF.

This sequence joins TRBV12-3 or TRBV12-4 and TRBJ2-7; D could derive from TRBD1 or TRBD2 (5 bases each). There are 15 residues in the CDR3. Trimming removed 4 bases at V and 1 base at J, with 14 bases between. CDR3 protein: CASSWGRSLSYEQYF. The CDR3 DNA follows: TGTGCCAGCAGTTGGGGACGCTCCCTTTCCTACGAGCAGTACTTC.

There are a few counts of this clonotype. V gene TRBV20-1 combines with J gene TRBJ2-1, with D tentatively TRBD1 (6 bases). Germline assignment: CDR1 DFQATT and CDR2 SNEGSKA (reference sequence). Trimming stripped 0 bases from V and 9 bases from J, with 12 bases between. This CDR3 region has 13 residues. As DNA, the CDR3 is TGCAGTGCTAGAGATACCAGAGGGGGTGAGCAGTTCTTC. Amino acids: CSARDTRGGEQFF.

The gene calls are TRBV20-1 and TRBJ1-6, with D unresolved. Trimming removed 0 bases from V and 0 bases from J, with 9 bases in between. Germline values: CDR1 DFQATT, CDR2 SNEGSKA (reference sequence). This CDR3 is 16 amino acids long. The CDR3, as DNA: TGCAGTGCTAGAGATAGGCGACACTCCTATAATTCACCCCTCCACTTT. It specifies CSARDRRHSYNSPLHF.